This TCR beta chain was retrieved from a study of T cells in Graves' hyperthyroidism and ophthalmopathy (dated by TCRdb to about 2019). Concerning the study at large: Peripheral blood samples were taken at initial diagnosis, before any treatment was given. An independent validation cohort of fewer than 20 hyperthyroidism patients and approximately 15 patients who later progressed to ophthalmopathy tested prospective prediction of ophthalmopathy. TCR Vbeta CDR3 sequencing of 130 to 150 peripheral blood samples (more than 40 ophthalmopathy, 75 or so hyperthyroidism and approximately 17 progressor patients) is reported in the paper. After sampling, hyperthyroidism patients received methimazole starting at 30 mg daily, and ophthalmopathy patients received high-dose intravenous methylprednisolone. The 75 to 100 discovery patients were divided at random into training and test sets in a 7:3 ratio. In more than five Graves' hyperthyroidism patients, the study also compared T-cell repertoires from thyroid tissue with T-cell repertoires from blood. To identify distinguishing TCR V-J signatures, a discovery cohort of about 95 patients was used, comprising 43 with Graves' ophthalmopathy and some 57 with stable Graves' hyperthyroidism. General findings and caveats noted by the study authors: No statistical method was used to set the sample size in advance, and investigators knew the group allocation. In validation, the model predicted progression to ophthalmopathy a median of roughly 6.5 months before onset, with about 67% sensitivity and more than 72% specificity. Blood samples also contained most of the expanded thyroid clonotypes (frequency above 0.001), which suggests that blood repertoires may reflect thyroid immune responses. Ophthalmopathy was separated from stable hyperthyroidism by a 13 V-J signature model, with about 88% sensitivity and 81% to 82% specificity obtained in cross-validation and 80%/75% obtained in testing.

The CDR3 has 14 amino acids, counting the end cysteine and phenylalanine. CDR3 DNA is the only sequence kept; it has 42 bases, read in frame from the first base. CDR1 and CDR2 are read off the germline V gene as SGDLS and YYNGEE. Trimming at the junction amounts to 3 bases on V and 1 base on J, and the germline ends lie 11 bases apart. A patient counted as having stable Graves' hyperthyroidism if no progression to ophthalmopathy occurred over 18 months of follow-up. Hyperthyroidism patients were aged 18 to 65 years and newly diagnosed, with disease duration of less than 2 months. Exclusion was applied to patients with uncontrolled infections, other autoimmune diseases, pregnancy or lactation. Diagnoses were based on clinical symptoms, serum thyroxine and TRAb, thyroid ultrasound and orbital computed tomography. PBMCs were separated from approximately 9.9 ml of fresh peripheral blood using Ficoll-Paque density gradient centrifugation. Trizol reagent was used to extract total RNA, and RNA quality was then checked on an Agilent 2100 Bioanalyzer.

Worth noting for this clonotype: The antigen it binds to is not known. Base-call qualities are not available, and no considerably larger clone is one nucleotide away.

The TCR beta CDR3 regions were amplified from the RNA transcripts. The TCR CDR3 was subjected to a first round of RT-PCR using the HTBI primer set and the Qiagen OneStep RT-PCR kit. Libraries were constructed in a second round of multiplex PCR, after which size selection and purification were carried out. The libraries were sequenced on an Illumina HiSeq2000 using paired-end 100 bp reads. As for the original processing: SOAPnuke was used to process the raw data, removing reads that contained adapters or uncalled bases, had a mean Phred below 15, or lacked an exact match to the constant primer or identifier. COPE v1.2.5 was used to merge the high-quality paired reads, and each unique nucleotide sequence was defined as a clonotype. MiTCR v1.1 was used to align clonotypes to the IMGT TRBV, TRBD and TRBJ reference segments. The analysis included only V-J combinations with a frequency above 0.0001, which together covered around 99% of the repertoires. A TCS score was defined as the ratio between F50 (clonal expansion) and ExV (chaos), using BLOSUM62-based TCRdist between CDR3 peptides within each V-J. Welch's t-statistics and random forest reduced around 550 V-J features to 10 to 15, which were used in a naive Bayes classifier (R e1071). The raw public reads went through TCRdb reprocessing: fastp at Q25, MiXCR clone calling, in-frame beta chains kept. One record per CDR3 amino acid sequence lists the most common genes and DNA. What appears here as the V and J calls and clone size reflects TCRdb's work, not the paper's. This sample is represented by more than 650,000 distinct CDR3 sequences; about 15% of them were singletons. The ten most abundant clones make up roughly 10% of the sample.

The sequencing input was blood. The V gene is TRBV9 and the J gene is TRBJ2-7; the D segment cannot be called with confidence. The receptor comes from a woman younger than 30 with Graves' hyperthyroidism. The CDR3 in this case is CASSDEDHSYEQYF. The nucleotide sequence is TGTGCCAGCAGCGATGAGGACCATTCCTACGAGCAGTACTTC.